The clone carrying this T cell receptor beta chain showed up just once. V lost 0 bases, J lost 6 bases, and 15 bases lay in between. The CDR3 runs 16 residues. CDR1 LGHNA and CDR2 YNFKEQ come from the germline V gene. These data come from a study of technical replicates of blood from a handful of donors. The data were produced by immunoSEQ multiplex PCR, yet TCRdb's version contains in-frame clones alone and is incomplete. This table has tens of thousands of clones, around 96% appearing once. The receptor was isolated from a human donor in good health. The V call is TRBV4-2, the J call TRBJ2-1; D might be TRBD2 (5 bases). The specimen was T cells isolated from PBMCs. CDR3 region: CASSQEVREWGNEQFF. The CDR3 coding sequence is TGTGCCAGCAGCCAAGAGGTGAGGGAATGGGGCAATGAGCAGTTCTTC.